This T cell receptor (beta chain) was sequenced in a study of T cell responses to AZD1222 COVID-19 vaccine. Study as a whole: Pooling covered second doses at about 4 or about 12 weeks. Overall study findings and caveats: Clonal diversity may have been underestimated, and the donors were mostly white British, with more females than males.

TCRdb keeps only in-frame clones here, not all; method: immunoSEQ multiplex PCR. The profile shows more than 95,000 clones, about 88% of them singletons. Regarding this clone: Its target is unknown.

The V segment lost 7 bases and the J segment 5 bases; nucleotides outside the gene matches: 12. The germline V gene encodes CDR1 SEHNR and CDR2 FQNEAQ (reference sequence). This CDR3 is built from 17 residues. The chain recombines TRBV7-9 with TRBJ2-5, with 14 bases aligning to TRBD2. The TCR sequence derives from an adult in good health. The sample in question was peripheral blood, obtained on day 0 of AZD1222 vaccination. CDR3: CASTLGTSGGRGETQYF. Written as DNA, the CDR3 is TGTGCCAGCACCTTGGGGACTAGCGGGGGCCGAGGGGAGACCCAGTACTTC.